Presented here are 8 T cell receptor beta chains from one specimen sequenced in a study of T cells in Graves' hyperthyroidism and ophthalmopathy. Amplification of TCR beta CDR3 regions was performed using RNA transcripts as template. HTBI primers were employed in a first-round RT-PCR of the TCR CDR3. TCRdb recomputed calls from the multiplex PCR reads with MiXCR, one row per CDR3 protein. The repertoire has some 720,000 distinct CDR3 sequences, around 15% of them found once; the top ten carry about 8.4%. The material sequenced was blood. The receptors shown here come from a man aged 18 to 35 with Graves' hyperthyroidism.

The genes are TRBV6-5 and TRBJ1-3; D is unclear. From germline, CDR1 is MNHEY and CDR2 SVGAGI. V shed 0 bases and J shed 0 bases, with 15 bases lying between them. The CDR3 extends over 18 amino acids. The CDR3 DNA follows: TGTGCCAGCAGTTACTCGTTTGTAAGGGTCGACTCTGGAAACACCATATATTTT. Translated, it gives CASSYSFVRVDSGNTIYF.

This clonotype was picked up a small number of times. In DNA form, the CDR3 reads TGTGCCAGCAGCCCCCGGGACAGGGGTGGCACTGAAGCTTTCTTT. It is translated as CASSPRDRGGTEAFF. The chain recombines TRBV9 with TRBJ1-1, with 10 bases matching TRBD1. The J segment lost 4 bases and the V segment lost 4 bases, leaving 7 bases of the junction unmatched. Looked up from germline, CDR1 is SGDLS and CDR2 is YYNGEE. The CDR3 length is 15 residues.

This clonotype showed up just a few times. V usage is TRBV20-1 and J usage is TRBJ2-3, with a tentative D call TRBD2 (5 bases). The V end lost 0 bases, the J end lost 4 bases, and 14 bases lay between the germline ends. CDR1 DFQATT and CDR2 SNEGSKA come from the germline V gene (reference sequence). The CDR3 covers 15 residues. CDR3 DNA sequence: TGCAGTGCTAGAGATCGGGGTACTTGGGCAGATACGCAGTATTTT. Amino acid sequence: CSARDRGTWADTQYF.

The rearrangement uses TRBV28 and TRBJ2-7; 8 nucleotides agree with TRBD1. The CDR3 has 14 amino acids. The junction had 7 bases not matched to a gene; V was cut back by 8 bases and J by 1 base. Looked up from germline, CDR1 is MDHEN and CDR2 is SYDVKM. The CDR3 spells CASCPTGGSYEQYF. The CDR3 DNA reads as TGTGCCAGCTGCCCAACAGGGGGGTCCTACGAGCAGTACTTC.

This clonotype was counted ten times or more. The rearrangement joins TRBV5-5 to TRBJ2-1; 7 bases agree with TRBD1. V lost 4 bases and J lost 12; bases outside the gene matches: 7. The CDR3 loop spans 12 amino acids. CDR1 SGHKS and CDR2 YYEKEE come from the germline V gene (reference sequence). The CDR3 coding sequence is TGTGCCAGCAGCAGGGACAGCCCGTCGCAGTTCTTC. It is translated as CASSRDSPSQFF.

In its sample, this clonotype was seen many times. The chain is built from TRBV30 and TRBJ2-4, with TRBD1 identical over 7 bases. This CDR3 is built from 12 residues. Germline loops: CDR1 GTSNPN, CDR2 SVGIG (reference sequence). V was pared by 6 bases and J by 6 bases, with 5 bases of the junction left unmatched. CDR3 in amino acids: CACLRDRNIQYF. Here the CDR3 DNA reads TGTGCCTGCCTCCGGGACAGAAACATTCAGTACTTC.

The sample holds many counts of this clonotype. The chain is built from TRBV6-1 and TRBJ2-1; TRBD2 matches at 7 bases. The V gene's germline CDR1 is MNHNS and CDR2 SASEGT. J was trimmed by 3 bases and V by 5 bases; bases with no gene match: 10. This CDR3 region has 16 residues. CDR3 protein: CASSFGTIQGYNEQFF. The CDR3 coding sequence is TGTGCCAGCAGTTTCGGGACTATCCAGGGCTACAATGAGCAGTTCTTC.

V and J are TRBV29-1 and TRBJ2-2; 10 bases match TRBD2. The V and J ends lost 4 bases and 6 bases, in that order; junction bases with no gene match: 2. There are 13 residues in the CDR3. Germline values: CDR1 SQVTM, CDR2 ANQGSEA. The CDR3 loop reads CSVGLAGAGELFF. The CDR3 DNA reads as TGCAGCGTTGGGCTAGCGGGGGCCGGGGAGCTGTTTTTT.